This TCR beta chain was identified during a study of CD8+ T cells in alopecia areata. The study, taken as a whole, reports: Resident alphabeta T-cell populations of normal skin are likewise subject to sequencing in scalp samples.

This clone was detected only a few times. Its antigen is not identified. Trimming removed 7 bases from V and 7 bases from J; junction bases left unmatched: 12. Germline lookup yields CDR1 SQVTM and CDR2 ANQGSEA. The CDR3 is 14 amino acids. cDNA serving as the sequencing template came from extracted, reverse transcribed RNA. Assay: immunoSEQ multiplex PCR; the TCRdb copy retains only in-frame clones and omits some. Here the sample spans some 180,000 clones, more than 60% being singletons. The sample consisted of CD4+ T cells sorted from blood, taken at week 0. This chain uses TRBV29-1 with TRBJ2-2; 7 nucleotides agree with TRBD2. The TCR was taken from a human donor with alopecia areata. CDR3 in DNA: TGCAGCGCCACCCTTGAGCGGGGAAACGGGGAGCTGTTTTTT. Its translation: CSATLERGNGELFF.